The 17 T cell receptor beta chains in this list originate from one sample, sequenced in a study of post-analysis software for immune sequencing data. Study observations and caveats: Compared with controls, patients had more of roughly five TRBV segments, including TRBV5-6, TRBV5-1 and TRBV20-1.

These receptors have no known antigen. Unique molecular identifiers featured in each of the TCR beta cDNA libraries. TCRdb re-called the PCR reads with MiXCR, one entry per CDR3 protein. The data show approximately 250,000 distinct CDR3 sequences, 35% to 40% seen once. The sequenced sample was blood. These receptors all come from a girl under 18 with multiple sclerosis.

This clonotype appeared many times. This sequence joins TRBV6-1 and TRBJ2-1; no definite D call. From germline, CDR1 is MNHNS and CDR2 SASEGT. V was shortened by 0 bases and J by 7 bases, with 10 bases between the two germline ends. This CDR3 is 14 amino acids long. CDR3 DNA: TGTGCCAGCAGTGAAGCAGACGGATTTAATGAGCAGTTCTTC. It translates to CASSEADGFNEQFF.

Of note for this clonotype: Being one base from a much bigger clone, this may be a read error. CDR3 sequence reads: CATSDFRAGTGRTQYF. DNA for the CDR3: TGTGCCACCAGTGACTTCCGGGCAGGGACCGGAAGGACCCAGTACTTC. The V gene is TRBV24-1, the J gene TRBJ2-5, with D perhaps being TRBD1 or TRBD2 (5 bases each). The CDR3 length is 16 residues. Trimming took off 4 bases at V and 7 bases at J, with 21 bases between the two ends. The V gene's germline CDR1 is KGHDR and CDR2 SFDVKD.

This clonotype was counted a few times. The chain links TRBV20-1 to TRBJ1-6; D ambiguous. Trimming took 1 base from V and 7 from J, leaving 8 bases between them. CDR3 length: 13 residues. CDR1 and CDR2 from the germline V gene are DFQATT and SNEGSKA (reference sequence). Here the CDR3 DNA reads TGCAGTGCTAGAGGGCAGCTCAATTCACCCCTCCACTTT. Its protein product is CSARGQLNSPLHF.

This clonotype was seen more than once but under ten times. The chain couples TRBV2 to TRBJ1-4, with D perhaps TRBD1 (5 bases). V gave up 11 bases and J gave up 8 bases, with 12 bases separating them. The CDR3 runs to 11 residues. Germline CDR1 is SNHLY and CDR2 is FYNNEI. CDR3 in DNA: TGTGCCGTCTCGGGACCCGAAAAACTGTTTTTT. This encodes CAVSGPEKLFF.

J is TRBJ2-7 and V is TRBV29-1, with D hard to call. V shed 4 bases and J shed 4 bases, with 8 bases lying between them. Germline-derived CDR1 and CDR2 are SQVTM and ANQGSEA. This CDR3 is built from 11 residues. The CDR3 reads CSVGGTYEQYF. The CDR3 region has the DNA TGCAGCGTTGGTGGCACATACGAGCAGTACTTC.

Details on this clonotype: The junction departs from the called germline gene at one end, perhaps through a read error. This chain connects TRBV5-1 to TRBJ2-1, with D possibly TRBD1 on 6 matching bases. Germline CDR1 and CDR2: SGHRS and YFSETQ. The CDR3 has 15 residues. CDR3 DNA: TGCGCCAGCGGCTTAATAGGGGGCTCCTACAATGAGCAGTTCTTC. Its protein is CASGLIGGSYNEQFF.

DNA for the CDR3: TGCGCCAGCAGCTGGGGACAGGGGTGGAATGAGCAGTTCTTC. As protein: CASSWGQGWNEQFF. The genes are TRBV5-1 and TRBJ2-1, with TRBD1 matching over 10 bases. Germline V lookup: CDR1 SGHRS, CDR2 YFSETQ. The CDR3 is made up of 14 amino acids. The ends lost 3 bases at V and 7 bases at J; junction bases unmatched: 4.

This clonotype was picked up many times. The rearrangement joins TRBV2 to TRBJ2-6; D perhaps matches TRBD1 (5 bases). V was trimmed by 7 bases and J by 0 bases, leaving 13 bases between them. CDR1 and CDR2 from the germline V gene are SNHLY and FYNNEI. This CDR3 is built from 16 residues. The CDR3 sequence is CASIQGSASGANVLTF. The DNA for the CDR3 is TGTGCCAGCATTCAGGGAAGTGCCTCTGGGGCCAACGTCCTGACTTTC.

This clonotype was recorded a few times. V gene TRBV28 combines with J gene TRBJ1-4; 8 bases map to TRBD1. Trimming at V came to 4 bases and at J to 5 bases, leaving 6 bases not matched to a gene. This CDR3 contains 15 residues. Per germline, CDR1 MDHEN and CDR2 SYDVKM. CDR3 amino acids: CASSSPDRENEKLFF. The CDR3 region has the DNA TGTGCCAGCAGTTCCCCGGACAGGGAGAATGAAAAACTGTTTTTT.

This clonotype was counted many times. J is TRBJ2-3 and V is TRBV7-2, with 12 positions matching TRBD2. The CDR3 extends over 15 amino acids. Germline values: CDR1 SGHTA, CDR2 FQGNSA. J lost 4 bases, V lost 1 base, and 0 bases had no gene match. The CDR3 DNA follows: TGTGCCAGCAGCTTAGGACTAGCGGGGGCAGATACGCAGTATTTT. Protein sequence: CASSLGLAGADTQYF.

Of note for this clonotype: A read error may explain this, as a much larger clone is one base away. The J gene is TRBJ2-1, the V gene TRBV19; D gene unclear. With 6 bases removed from V and 3 bases from J, the gap between germline ends came to 3 bases. The CDR3 runs 11 residues. CDR1 and CDR2 (germline): LNHDA, SQIVND (reference sequence). CDR3 amino acids: CASRVYNEQFF. Written as DNA, the CDR3 is TGTGCCAGTAGGGTCTACAATGAGCAGTTCTTC.

This clonotype appeared a single time. The gene calls are TRBV7-2 and TRBJ2-7; D gene unclear. Germline V gene data show CDR1 as SGHTA and CDR2 as FQGNSA. This CDR3 contains 13 residues. V lost 5 bases and J lost 1, with 9 bases in between. The CDR3 bases are TGTGCCAGCAGCCCCCGGGTGTCCTACGAGCAGTACTTC. As protein: CASSPRVSYEQYF.

Worth noting for this clonotype: A much larger clone sits a single nucleotide away, making a read error possible. This rearrangement joins TRBV12-3 or TRBV12-4 to TRBJ2-3; 7 bases are a match to TRBD2. V lost 5 bases to trimming and J lost 8 bases; unmatched junction nucleotides: 13. The CDR3 loop spans 15 amino acids. The CDR3 is CASSELAEDGGTQYF. The CDR3 DNA reads as TGTGCCAGCAGTGAGCTAGCGGAAGATGGAGGTACGCAGTATTTT.

As regards this clonotype: Given a much more abundant clone one base away, this may be a read error. The chain recombines TRBV4-1 with TRBJ2-7, with D possibly TRBD2 on 5 matching bases. The end of the DNA fits TRBJ2-5 better, so the J call may be wrong. The germline gives CDR1 MGHRA, CDR2 YSYEKL. This CDR3 has 16 amino acids. The CDR3 spells CASSSLRAELLETQYF. CDR3 DNA: TGCGCCAGCAGCTCCTTGAGGGCGGAACTTCTCGAGACCCAGTACTTC.

This clonotype turned up a few times. The chain couples TRBV29-1 to TRBJ1-1; 7 positions match TRBD1. Germline CDR1 and CDR2: SQVTM and ANQGSEA. V lost 6 bases and J lost 1; bases outside the gene matches: 8. CDR3 length: 14 residues. CDR3 DNA: TGCAGCGTCGATAACAGGGGACCGAACACTGAAGCTTTCTTT. This sequence encodes CSVDNRGPNTEAFF. The full variable domain, in which reference TRBV29-1 and TRBJ1-1 provide the parts outside the CDR3, is SAVISQKPSRDICQRGTSLTIQCQVDSQVTMMFWYRQQPGQSLTLIATANQGSEATYESGFVIDKFPISRPNLTFSTLTVSNMSPEDSSIYLCSVDNRGPNTEAFFGQGTRLTVV.

This clonotype was recorded many times. The rearrangement uses TRBV5-1 and TRBJ1-4; D call uncertain. The V and J ends lost 2 bases and 3 bases respectively, with 8 bases between them. This CDR3 has 14 amino acids. Germline values: CDR1 SGHRS, CDR2 YFSETQ. The CDR3, as DNA: TGCGCCAGCAGCTTACGACGGGCTAATGAAAAACTGTTTTTT. This codes for CASSLRRANEKLFF.

V usage is TRBV27 and J usage is TRBJ1-4; no firm D call. With 6 bases removed from V and 8 bases from J, the gap between germline ends came to 13 bases. Germline loops: CDR1 MNHEY, CDR2 SMNVEV (reference sequence). The CDR3 runs 13 residues. Here the CDR3 DNA reads TGTGCCAGCAGCCTGACCCCACAAGAAAAACTGTTTTTT. Amino acid sequence: CASSLTPQEKLFF.